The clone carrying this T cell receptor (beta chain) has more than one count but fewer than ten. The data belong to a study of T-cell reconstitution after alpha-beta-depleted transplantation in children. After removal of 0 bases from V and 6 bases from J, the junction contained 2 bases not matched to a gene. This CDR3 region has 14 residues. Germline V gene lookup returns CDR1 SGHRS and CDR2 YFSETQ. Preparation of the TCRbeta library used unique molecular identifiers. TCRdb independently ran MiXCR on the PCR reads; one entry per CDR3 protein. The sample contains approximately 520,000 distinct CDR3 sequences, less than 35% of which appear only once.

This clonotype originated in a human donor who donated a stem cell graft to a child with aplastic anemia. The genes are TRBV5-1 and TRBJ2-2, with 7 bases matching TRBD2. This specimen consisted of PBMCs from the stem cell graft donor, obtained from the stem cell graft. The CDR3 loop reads CASSLASGPGELFF. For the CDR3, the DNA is TGCGCCAGCAGCTTGGCTAGCGGCCCCGGGGAGCTGTTTTTT.